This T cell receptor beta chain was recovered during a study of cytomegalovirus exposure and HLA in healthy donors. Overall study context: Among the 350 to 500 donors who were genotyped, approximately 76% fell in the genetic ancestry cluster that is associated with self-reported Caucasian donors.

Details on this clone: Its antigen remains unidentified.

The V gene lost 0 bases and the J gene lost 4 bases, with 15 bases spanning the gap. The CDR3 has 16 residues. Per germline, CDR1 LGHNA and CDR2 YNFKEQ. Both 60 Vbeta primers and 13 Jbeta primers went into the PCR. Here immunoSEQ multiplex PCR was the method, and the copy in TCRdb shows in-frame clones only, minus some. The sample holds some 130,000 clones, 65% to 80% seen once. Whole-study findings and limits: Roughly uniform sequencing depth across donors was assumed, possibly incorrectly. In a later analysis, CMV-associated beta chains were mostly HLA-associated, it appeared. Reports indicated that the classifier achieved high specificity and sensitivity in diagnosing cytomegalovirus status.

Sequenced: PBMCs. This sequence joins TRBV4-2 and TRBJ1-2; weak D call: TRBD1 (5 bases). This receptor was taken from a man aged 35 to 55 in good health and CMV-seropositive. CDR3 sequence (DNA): TGTGCCAGCAGCCAAGATTTGGTGACAGTCTTCTATGGCTACACCTTC. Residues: CASSQDLVTVFYGYTF.